This T cell receptor beta chain was obtained from a study of blood T cell repertoires in COVID-19. Study-wide background: The United States, Italy and Spain provided the acute and convalescent COVID-19 samples. T cells, B-cell-depleted T cells, or PBMCs provided the cDNA or gDNA that served as material.

In the original processing: Amplification of reference gene primers provided the estimated nucleated cell counts. Some clones are missing from TCRdb's copy, which holds only in-frame ones; the method was immunoSEQ multiplex PCR. For V, J and clone size, that table is used; D and trimming come from the DNA. The sample lists roughly 110,000 clones, 84% occurring once. The sample was peripheral blood. The TCR sequence derives from a human donor in a cohort sampled during active COVID-19.

CDR3 loop: CASSFGGNQPQHF. The DNA of the CDR3 is TGTGCCAGCAGTTTTGGAGGGAATCAGCCCCAGCATTTT. The rearrangement uses TRBV12-3 or TRBV12-4 and TRBJ1-5; the D is unclear. Trimming removed 3 bases from V and 4 bases from J, with 7 bases in between. There are 13 residues in the CDR3.